A single sample is the source of the 2 T cell receptor beta chains below, sequenced in a study of long-term antiretroviral therapy in people with HIV. It was version v3.0 of the immunoSEQ assay that was run at survey level. Using immunoSEQ multiplex PCR, the repertoire was profiled, and TCRdb retains in-frame clones only, with some absent. The data show under 30,000 clones, 81% seen once. The sample was unsorted PBMCs, taken at the start of antiretroviral therapy, before treatment. The origin of the receptors is a woman between 18 and 29 years old with HIV.

The rearrangement joins TRBV6-1 to TRBJ1-2, with 7 bases identical to TRBD1. With 7 bases clipped from V and 4 bases from J, the junction kept 12 bases outside the gene matches. CDR3 length equals 15 residues. Germline values: CDR1 MNHNS, CDR2 SASEGT. The CDR3 is CASIMTWDSRYGYTF. For the CDR3, the DNA is TGTGCCAGCATCATGACATGGGACAGCCGCTATGGCTACACCTTC.

This clone came up once. This chain uses TRBV11-2 with TRBJ1-1; a weak D match, TRBD1 (5 bases). Germline V gene data show CDR1 as SGHAT and CDR2 as FQNNGV. This CDR3 is 18 amino acids long. V was shortened by 4 bases and J by 3 bases, with 24 bases between the two germline ends. The CDR3 here is CASSSIGIGVGLDTEAFF. CDR3 nucleotides: TGTGCCAGCAGCTCCATCGGAATTGGAGTGGGGCTGGACACTGAAGCTTTCTTT. The full variable domain, rest sourced from reference TRBV11-2 and TRBJ1-1, is EAGVAQSPRYKIIEKRQSVAFWCNPISGHATLYWYQQILGQGPKLLIQFQNNGVVDDSQLPKDRFSAERLKGVDSTLKIQPAKLEDSAVYLCASSSIGIGVGLDTEAFFGQGTRLTVV.